The 19 T cell receptor beta chains reported below all come from one sample, sequenced in a study of blood T cell repertoires in COVID-19. Produced via immunoSEQ multiplex PCR; TCRdb's table is partial and in-frame only. The sample records a few hundred thousand clones, 65% to 85% being singletons. Source material: peripheral blood. These receptors all stem from a woman aged 80 or older with acute or convalescent COVID-19.

This clone was counted between two and nine times. The rearrangement links TRBV5-1 to TRBJ2-5, with a weak D call TRBD2 (5 bases). The length of the CDR3 is 15 residues. Germline CDR1 reads SGHRS; CDR2 reads YFSETQ. Trimming shortened V by 5 bases and J by 3 bases, and 17 bases separated the two germline ends. CDR3 loop: CASRAEGLREETQYF. The CDR3 region has the DNA TGCGCCAGCAGAGCCGAAGGACTGCGGGAAGAGACCCAGTACTTC.

The rearrangement uses TRBV10-3 and TRBJ2-1, with TRBD2 matching 9 bases. The V gene end was trimmed by 10 bases and the J gene end by 4 bases; junction bases not matched to a gene: 17. Germline CDR1 ENHRY, CDR2 SYGVKD. The CDR3 contains 17 residues. CDR3 in DNA: TGTGCCACCAAGGGGGAGCACCGACTAGCGGCTTACAATGAGCAGTTCTTC. This codes for CATKGEHRLAAYNEQFF.

This chain uses TRBV7-8 with TRBJ2-5; a weak D match, TRBD1 (6 bases). The CDR3 is made up of 14 amino acids. The ends were cut back, 5 bases at V and 5 bases at J, with 15 bases in the middle. Germline loops: CDR1 SGHVS, CDR2 FQNEAQ. The chain's CDR3 is CASSPTGNGETQYF. Written as DNA, the CDR3 is TGTGCCAGCAGCCCTACAGGGAACGGGGAGACCCAGTACTTC.

This chain uses TRBV11-2 with TRBJ1-6, with 7 bases that match TRBD1. J lost 8 bases, V lost 5 bases, and 9 bases had no gene match. The CDR3 has 15 amino acids. Germline CDR1 reads SGHAT; CDR2 reads FQNNGV. The CDR3 loop is CASSLQTGFDSPLHF. CDR3 nucleotides: TGTGCCAGCAGCCTTCAGACAGGGTTCGATTCACCCCTCCACTTT.

V and J are TRBV4-2 and TRBJ2-7; 7 nucleotides match TRBD1. This CDR3 is 15 amino acids long. Germline V CDR1 and CDR2: LGHNA, YNFKEQ. The trim removed 7 bases at V and 5 bases at J, leaving 14 bases unmatched. The CDR3, as DNA: TGTGCCAGCACCAAAACCGGGCAGGGGGAAGACGAGCAGTACTTC. Amino acid sequence: CASTKTGQGEDEQYF.

This sequence joins TRBV11-3 and TRBJ2-7; 10 bases map to TRBD2. V shed 5 bases and J 4 bases; nucleotides not matched to a gene: 5. The germline V gene has CDR1 SGHNT and CDR2 YENEEA. The CDR3 has 14 amino acids. The CDR3 loop reads CASSPLAGGYEQYF. CDR3 nucleotides: TGTGCCAGCAGCCCATTAGCGGGGGGTTACGAGCAGTACTTC.

The V and J genes are TRBV19 and TRBJ1-1, with a weak D call TRBD1 (5 bases). The CDR3 contains 11 residues. Trimming cost V 6 bases and J 11 bases, with 13 bases left between them. Germline V gene lookup returns CDR1 LNHDA and CDR2 SQIVND (reference sequence). The CDR3 DNA reads as TGTGCCAGTAGGGGGGGATTTGACGCTTTCTTT. As protein: CASRGGFDAFF.

The genes are TRBV19 and TRBJ2-3, with 8 bases matching TRBD2. The CDR3 loop spans 14 amino acids. V was pared by 7 bases and J by 2 bases, with 5 bases of the junction left unmatched. Looked up from germline, CDR1 is LNHDA and CDR2 is SQIVND (reference sequence). The CDR3 bases are TGTGCCAGTACCCAGCGGGGGCCCACAGATACGCAGTATTTT. It yields the protein CASTQRGPTDTQYF.

The J gene is TRBJ1-5, the V gene TRBV2, with TRBD1 identical over 11 bases. Losses at the gene ends were 2 bases for V and 7 bases for J; bases not matched to a gene: 4. Per germline, CDR1 SNHLY and CDR2 FYNNEI. This CDR3 region has 15 residues. This chain's CDR3 is CASSEQGQGVQPQHF. The CDR3 nucleotides read TGTGCCAGCAGTGAACAGGGACAGGGGGTACAGCCCCAGCATTTT. The variable domain in full, completed from reference TRBV2 and TRBJ1-5, reads EPEVTQTPSHQVTQMGQEVILRCVPISNHLYFYWYRQILGQKVEFLVSFYNNEISEKSEIFDDQFSVERPDGSNFTLKIRSTKLEDSAMYFCASSEQGQGVQPQHFGDGTRLSIL.

This chain uses TRBV18 with TRBJ2-1, with a weak D call TRBD2 (5 bases). This CDR3 region has 13 residues. In germline, CDR1 is KGHSH, CDR2 LQKENI. The V gene lost 6 bases and the J gene lost 4 bases, with 10 bases spanning the gap. The CDR3 nucleotides are TGTGCCAGCTCTCCTACGGGGTACAATGAGCAGTTCTTC. Amino acids: CASSPTGYNEQFF.

The genes are TRBV2 and TRBJ1-4; D not resolved. V dropped 4 bases and J dropped 5 bases, with 11 bases sitting between them. CDR3 length: 14 amino acids. CDR1 and CDR2 from the germline V gene are SNHLY and FYNNEI. CDR3 sequence: CASSAQVVNEKLFF. Written as DNA, the CDR3 is TGTGCCAGCAGTGCCCAGGTGGTCAATGAAAAACTGTTTTTT.

The rearrangement links TRBV6-6 to TRBJ1-5, with 9 bases fitting TRBD1. This CDR3 spans 15 amino acids. Germline V gene data show CDR1 as MNHNY and CDR2 as SVGAGI (reference sequence). J was trimmed by 7 bases and V by 4 bases; bases with no gene match: 8. CDR3 region: CASSFRQGVEQPQHF. CDR3 DNA: TGTGCCAGCAGTTTCAGACAGGGGGTCGAACAGCCCCAGCATTTT.

The rearrangement links TRBV5-1 to TRBJ2-1; the D is unclear. Looked up from germline, CDR1 is SGHRS and CDR2 is YFSETQ. The V end was cut by 5 bases, the J end by 7 bases, with 16 bases between. This CDR3 is built from 14 residues. This CDR3 is CASSLGGGENEQFF. The CDR3 DNA sequence: TGCGCCAGCAGTCTTGGCGGCGGAGAGAATGAGCAGTTCTTC.

This sequence joins TRBV5-6 and TRBJ1-2; D might be TRBD1 (5 bases). Germline loops: CDR1 SGHDT, CDR2 YYEEEE. The V end was cut by 0 bases, the J end by 5 bases, with 8 bases between. This CDR3 is built from 13 residues. Here the CDR3 DNA reads TGTGCCAGCAGCTTGGAAAGGGGATATGGCTACACCTTC. Translation gives CASSLERGYGYTF.

This chain links TRBV18 with TRBJ1-5, with 7 bases that match TRBD1. The CDR3 is made up of 12 amino acids. V lost 2 bases, J lost 15 bases, and 7 bases stayed unmatched. Germline V gene lookup returns CDR1 KGHSH and CDR2 LQKENI. CDR3 region: CASSPSNDRAHF. Written as DNA, the CDR3 is TGTGCCAGCTCACCATCCAACGACAGGGCGCATTTT. Combining the CDR3 with reference TRBV18 and TRBJ1-5 gives the whole variable domain NAGVMQNPRHLVRRRGQEARLRCSPMKGHSHVYWYRQLPEEGLKFMVYLQKENIIDESGMPKERFSAEFPKEGPSILRIQQVVRGDSAAYFCASSPSNDRAHFGDGTRLSIL.

CDR3 sequence: CASSPTSDGTDTQYF. DNA of the CDR3: TGTGCCAGCAGTCCTACTAGCGATGGTACAGATACGCAGTATTTT. The chain recombines TRBV28 with TRBJ2-3, with 7 positions matching TRBD2. V was pared by 5 bases and J by 3 bases, with 8 bases of the junction left unmatched. Per the germline V gene, CDR1 is MDHEN and CDR2 is SYDVKM. This CDR3 is built from 15 residues. The full variable domain, in which reference TRBV28 and TRBJ2-3 provide the parts outside the CDR3, is DVKVTQSSRYLVKRTGEKVFLECVQDMDHENMFWYRQDPGLGLRLIYFSYDVKMKEKGDIPEGYSVSREKKERFSLILESASTNQTSMYLCASSPTSDGTDTQYFGPGTRLTVL.

The V gene is TRBV5-3, the J gene TRBJ1-4; 7 bases map to TRBD1. TRBV5-3 carries the ORF label, with uncertain function. The CDR3 is 14 amino acids. V shed 4 bases, J shed 12 bases, and the junction held 12 bases outside the gene matches. The CDR3 DNA reads as TGTGCCAGAAGCCTCCCGGGACAGCGAAAAGAACTGTTTTTT. Protein product: CARSLPGQRKELFF.

The rearrangement uses TRBV5-4 and TRBJ2-1; the D gene is possibly TRBD2 (6 bases). The V and J ends lost 7 bases and 4 bases respectively, with 24 bases between them. This CDR3 contains 17 residues. Germline assignment: CDR1 SGHNT and CDR2 YYREEE (reference sequence). CDR3 sequence (DNA): TGTGCCAGCCTTGGAAGGGGTGGAGTTGGGGGGTACAATGAGCAGTTCTTC. Its translation is CASLGRGGVGGYNEQFF.

This chain connects TRBV6-1 to TRBJ2-7; 8 nucleotides agree with TRBD1. Trimming took 8 bases from V and 4 from J; bases not matched to a gene: 10. The CDR3 is made up of 14 amino acids. Germline V CDR1 and CDR2: MNHNS, SASEGT. In DNA form, the CDR3 reads TGTGCCAGCGGGGTTCAGGGGGCGCGTTACGAGCAGTACTTC. Translated: CASGVQGARYEQYF.